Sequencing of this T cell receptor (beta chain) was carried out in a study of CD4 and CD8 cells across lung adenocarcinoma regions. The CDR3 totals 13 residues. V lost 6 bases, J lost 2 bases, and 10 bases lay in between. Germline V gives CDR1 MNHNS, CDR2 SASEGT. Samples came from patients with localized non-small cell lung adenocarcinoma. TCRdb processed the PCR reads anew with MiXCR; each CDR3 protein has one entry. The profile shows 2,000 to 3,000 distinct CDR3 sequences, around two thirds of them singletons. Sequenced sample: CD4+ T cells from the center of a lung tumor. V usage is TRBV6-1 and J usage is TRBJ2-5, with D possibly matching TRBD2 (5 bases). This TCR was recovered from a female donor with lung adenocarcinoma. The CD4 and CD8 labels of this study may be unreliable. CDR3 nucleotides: TGTGCCAGCAGCGGACTTGCTCAAGAGACCCAGTACTTC. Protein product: CASSGLAQETQYF.